This TCR beta chain is drawn from a study of Graves' ophthalmopathy and Graves' hyperthyroidism (dated by TCRdb to the late 2010s). Describing the broader study: Peripheral blood was collected before any treatment was given, at the time of initial diagnosis. TCR beta repertoire signatures were used to distinguish Graves' ophthalmopathy from Graves' hyperthyroidism and to predict progression to ophthalmopathy. In total, approximately 130 blood samples were TCR-sequenced: some 40 ophthalmopathy, approximately 75 hyperthyroidism and 17 hyperthyroidism-to-ophthalmopathy patients. To explore V-J signatures distinguishing ophthalmopathy from hyperthyroidism, a discovery set of under 110 patients (about 41 ophthalmopathy, 57 stable hyperthyroidism) was enrolled. For independent validation, a separate cohort was made up of around 19 hyperthyroidism patients plus 17 patients who later progressed from hyperthyroidism to ophthalmopathy. In over 5 hyperthyroidism patients, the T-cell repertoire of thyroid tissue was compared with the T-cell repertoire of blood. Following sampling, methimazole starting at 30 mg daily was administered to hyperthyroidism patients, and high-dose intravenous methylprednisolone was administered to ophthalmopathy patients. For training and testing, the roughly 93 patients in the discovery cohort were randomly divided in a 7:3 ratio. Findings and caveats that apply to the study as a whole: In validation, the model predicted ophthalmopathy progression with over 60% sensitivity and 72.22% specificity; more than ten predicted patients were CT-confirmed with GO in a median of approximately 6.5 months. In cross-validation, the 13-signature model distinguished ophthalmopathy from stable hyperthyroidism with approximately 88% sensitivity and almost 83% specificity, and in the test set the corresponding values were around 78% and 73%. No statistical method was used to set the sample size in advance, and the investigators knew which group each participant was assigned to. Most of the expanded thyroid clonotypes with a frequency above 0.001 were also detected in blood, and it was suggested that the thyroid immune response may be reflected by blood repertoires.

For repertoire sequencing, TCR beta CDR3 regions were amplified from RNA transcripts. A first-round RT-PCR used HTBI primers with the Qiagen OneStep RT-PCR kit, followed by a second-round multiplex PCR, size selection and purification. Libraries were sequenced on an Illumina HiSeq2000 using paired-end 100 bp reads. As for how the authors treated the data: SOAPnuke was used to process the reads, throwing out any read that had adapters, had uncalled bases, had a mean Phred below 15, or lacked an exact constant-primer or identifier match. COPE v1.2.5 was used to merge the high-quality paired reads. Each unique nucleotide sequence was treated as a clonotype, and MiTCR v1.1 was used to align the clonotypes to the IMGT TRB V, D and J references. Only V-J combinations with frequency above 0.0001 were analysed, covering approximately 99% of repertoires. A TCR clonal expansion and chaos score per V-J combination was defined as the ratio of F50 clonal expansion to chaos observed in the TCRdist matrix. Welch's t-statistics and random forest were used to narrow the features down to roughly twelve V-J combinations, which were then fed into a naive Bayes classifier. The similarity between thyroid and blood repertoires was quantified using the Morisita-Horn index. The public reads were reanalyzed by TCRdb: fastp trimming at Q25, MiXCR alignment, in-frame beta chains only. All rows with the same CDR3 protein become a single entry with the most common DNA and genes. What appears here as the V and J calls and clone size reflects TCRdb's work, not the paper's. This sample is represented by around 470,000 distinct CDR3 sequences; about 15% of them were singletons. The top ten hold about 10% of the sample.

Ophthalmopathy patients had moderately to severely active disease, Clinical Activity Score of at least 3, NOSPECS grade of at least 4, and disease duration under 3 months. Patients were excluded if they had other autoimmune diseases, uncontrolled infections, pregnancy or lactation. Clinical symptoms, serum thyroxine, TRAb, thyroid ultrasound and orbital computed tomography formed the basis of the diagnosis. PBMCs were isolated from approximately 10 ml of fresh peripheral blood by Ficoll-Paque density gradient centrifugation. Trizol reagent was used to extract the total RNA, and its quality was then checked on an Agilent 2100 Bioanalyzer. This clonotype was recorded at least ten times. Its antigen remains unidentified. No quality values exist for individual bases; no much larger clone is one base distant. The junction shows trimming of 0 bases on V and 5 bases on J, plus 10 bases between the germline ends. The CDR3 spans 15 residues, from the cysteine through the phenylalanine. Only CDR3 DNA remains: 45 bases, in frame from the first base. From the germline V gene, CDR1 is MNHEY and CDR2 is SVGAGI.

Rearrangement joined TRBV6-5 to TRBJ2-2; the D gene remains uncertain. This sequence was found in a woman under 40 with Graves' ophthalmopathy. Donor details come from another sample of the same person, matched by shared clones. The sample consisted of blood. For the CDR3, the sequence is CASSYSRQKTGELFF. The sequence in DNA is TGTGCCAGCAGTTACTCGAGGCAGAAGACCGGGGAGCTGTTTTTT.